The 24 T cell receptor beta chains in this list originate from one sample, sequenced in a study of OX40 agonist ivuxolimab in advanced cancers. Generated by immunoSEQ multiplex PCR, the TCRdb table keeps only in-frame clones and is missing some. The sample yields over 65,000 clones, about four fifths seen once. Source: CD4+ or CD8+ T cells sorted from blood, taken in a trial of the OX40 agonist ivuxolimab. The source is an adult with an advanced solid tumor such as melanoma, head and neck, liver or kidney cancer.

This clone was found a few times. This rearrangement joins TRBV7-9 to TRBJ2-3; 12 positions agree with TRBD2. The CDR3 is 17 residues long. The germline V gene has CDR1 SEHNR and CDR2 FQNEAQ (reference sequence). The trim removed 6 bases at V and 0 bases at J, leaving 7 bases unmatched. CDR3 bases: TGTGCCAGCAGGGCTAGACTAGCGGGGGAGAGCACAGATACGCAGTATTTT. Translation: CASRARLAGESTDTQYF. Full variable domain (rest looked up from reference TRBV7-9 and TRBJ2-3): DTGVSQNPRHKITKRGQNVTFRCDPISEHNRLYWYRQTLGQGPEFLTYFQNEAQLEKSRLLSDRFSAERPKGSFSTLEIQRTEQGDSAMYLCASRARLAGESTDTQYFGPGTRLTVL.

The chain recombines TRBV9 with TRBJ1-3; 7 nucleotides align to TRBD1. J gave up 0 bases and V 3 bases, and 3 bases lay outside the gene matches. The CDR3 is made up of 15 amino acids. Germline V CDR1 and CDR2: SGDLS, YYNGEE. CDR3: CASSGRGNSGNTIYF. In nucleotides, the CDR3 is TGTGCCAGCAGCGGCAGGGGGAACTCTGGAAACACCATATATTTT.

This chain links TRBV19 with TRBJ2-3; D may correspond to TRBD1 or TRBD2 (5 bases each). V lost 7 bases and J lost 14, with 22 bases in between. CDR3 length: 13 residues. In germline, CDR1 is LNHDA, CDR2 SQIVND (reference sequence). CDR3 sequence: CASTSPGRDGAYF. CDR3 nucleotide sequence: TGTGCCAGTACCTCGCCGGGACGAGACGGGGCGTATTTT.

V gene TRBV7-3 combines with J gene TRBJ2-3; 7 nucleotides align to TRBD2. The J segment lost 6 bases and the V segment lost 0 bases, leaving 0 bases of the junction unmatched. CDR1 is SGHTA, CDR2 FQGTGA, per germline. The CDR3 consists of 13 residues. The CDR3 DNA is TGTGCCAGCAGCTTAACCGGGGGGGATACGCAGTATTTT. Translation: CASSLTGGDTQYF.

The genes are TRBV6-6 and TRBJ2-5; no firm D call. The CDR3 is made up of 16 amino acids. V lost 0 bases and J 2 bases, leaving 13 bases between the germline ends. The germline gives CDR1 MNHNY, CDR2 SVGAGI (reference sequence). CDR3 in DNA: TGTGCCAGCAGTTACTCACAAAGGCGGAAACAAGAGACCCAGTACTTC. Translated: CASSYSQRRKQETQYF.

The rearrangement joins TRBV6-1 to TRBJ2-3; the D gene is possibly TRBD2 (6 bases). Trimming took 6 bases from V and 5 from J, leaving 12 bases between them. The CDR3 is 13 residues long. Germline CDR1 reads MNHNS; CDR2 reads SASEGT. The CDR3 loop reads CASRVGGIDTQYF. CDR3 in DNA: TGTGCCAGCAGGGTCGGGGGAATAGATACGCAGTATTTT.

The rearrangement links TRBV6-6 to TRBJ2-2; D remains unclear. Germline V gene data show CDR1 as MNHNY and CDR2 as SVGAGI (reference sequence). The CDR3 runs to 14 residues. V shed 4 bases and J shed 1 base, with 7 bases lying between them. CDR3 in DNA: TGTGCCAGCAGTTCAAGACAGAACACCGGGGAGCTGTTTTTT. This gives the protein CASSSRQNTGELFF.

The rearrangement uses TRBV7-9 and TRBJ2-5; D ambiguous. CDR1 and CDR2 from the germline V gene are SEHNR and FQNEAQ (reference sequence). Trimming removed 1 base from V and 1 base from J, with 7 bases in between. This CDR3 region has 14 residues. CDR3: CASSLGPGQETQYF. The CDR3 coding sequence is TGTGCCAGCAGCTTAGGGCCAGGCCAAGAGACCCAGTACTTC.

This clone has more than one count but fewer than ten. The chain combines TRBV5-1 with TRBJ1-1; possibly TRBD1 for D (5 bases). Looked up from germline, CDR1 is SGHRS and CDR2 is YFSETQ. This CDR3 contains 14 residues. V was clipped by 3 bases and J by 8 bases, with 17 bases between them. The CDR3 bases are TGCGCCAGCAGCTCCCCCCCCGGGGCCGGGGAAGCTTTCTTT. This encodes CASSSPPGAGEAFF.

The gene calls are TRBV6-5 and TRBJ1-5; perhaps TRBD1 as D (6 bases). Trimming cost V 8 bases and J 3 bases, with 17 bases left between them. The CDR3 has 15 residues. Germline V lookup: CDR1 MNHEY, CDR2 SVGAGI. This CDR3 is CASGTGWGYNQPQHF. CDR3 sequence (DNA): TGTGCCAGCGGAACAGGGTGGGGGTACAATCAGCCCCAGCATTTT.

The chain is built from TRBV5-5 and TRBJ1-2; D perhaps matches TRBD1 (5 bases). V lost 4 bases, J lost 2 bases, and 12 bases lay in between. Germline CDR1 is SGHKS and CDR2 is YYEKEE (reference sequence). This CDR3 is 14 amino acids long. DNA of the CDR3: TGTGCCAGCAGCCCGGGACGGATAAACTATGGCTACACCTTC. Its translation is CASSPGRINYGYTF.

The genes are TRBV27 and TRBJ1-1, with a weak D call TRBD1 (5 bases). In germline, CDR1 is MNHEY, CDR2 SMNVEV (reference sequence). The CDR3 is made up of 13 amino acids. Trimming cost V 6 bases and J 0 bases, with 8 bases left between them. CDR3 bases: TGTGCCAGCAGGGGACTAATGAACACTGAAGCTTTCTTT. Residues: CASRGLMNTEAFF.

CDR3 loop: CASSLGIAGGPAEQYF. The DNA for the CDR3 is TGTGCCAGCTCACTGGGCATAGCGGGAGGGCCGGCCGAGCAGTACTTC. This sequence joins TRBV18 and TRBJ2-7; 11 bases agree with TRBD2. Per the germline V gene, CDR1 is KGHSH and CDR2 is LQKENI. The CDR3 covers 16 residues. V dropped 4 bases and J dropped 6; count of bases not matched to a gene: 11.

The rearrangement links TRBV9 to TRBJ2-7, with 7 bases identical to TRBD1. The germline gives CDR1 SGDLS, CDR2 YYNGEE. This CDR3 has 18 residues. Trimming took 0 bases from V and 5 from J; bases not matched to a gene: 17. CDR3 nucleotides: TGTGCCAGCAGCGTAGCTCCAAACAGGGGAGAAGGAATCCACGAGCAGTACTTC. Translation: CASSVAPNRGEGIHEQYF.

The rearrangement uses TRBV5-8 and TRBJ2-2, with 8 bases aligning to TRBD2. The germline gives CDR1 SGHTS, CDR2 YDEGEE. This CDR3 is built from 15 residues. V lost 2 bases and J lost 4; bases outside the gene matches: 4. The CDR3 nucleotides are TGTGCCAGCAGCTTCGGGGGGGTTCTCACCGGGGAGCTGTTTTTT. This gives the protein CASSFGGVLTGELFF.

The chain employs TRBV28 and TRBJ2-7, with D uncertain. This CDR3 is built from 11 residues. The germline V gene encodes CDR1 MDHEN and CDR2 SYDVKM. V was shortened by 4 bases and J by 3 bases, with 4 bases between the two germline ends. Here the CDR3 DNA reads TGTGCCAGCAGTTACAACTACGAGCAGTACTTC. Its translation: CASSYNYEQYF.

The chain couples TRBV29-1 to TRBJ2-7; D not certain. Trimming left V 2 bases short and J 4 bases short, with 6 bases between. The CDR3 spans 11 residues. The germline CDR1 and CDR2 sequences are SQVTM and ANQGSEA. The CDR3 loop reads CSVESLYEQYF. The CDR3, as DNA: TGCAGCGTTGAATCCCTATACGAGCAGTACTTC.

CDR3 DNA: TGTGCCAGCAGCCCAGGTGGGGGGCGTGGGGCCAACGTCCTGACTTTC. It is translated as CASSPGGGRGANVLTF. V gene TRBV5-4 combines with J gene TRBJ2-6; D tentatively fits TRBD1 or TRBD2 (6 bases each). Germline V gene sequence: CDR1 SGHNT, CDR2 YYREEE (reference sequence). Between the trimmed V and J ends, which lost 4 bases and 3 bases, there was a span of 14 bases. This CDR3 region has 16 residues.

The V and J genes are TRBV7-3 and TRBJ1-2; weak D call: TRBD1 (5 bases). Looked up from germline, CDR1 is SGHTA and CDR2 is FQGTGA. V lost 10 bases and J lost 2, with 17 bases in between. This CDR3 spans 14 amino acids. CDR3 residues: CATVTGPGNYGYTF. The DNA of the CDR3 is TGTGCCACCGTTACAGGCCCGGGGAACTATGGCTACACCTTC. The full variable domain, with the rest looked up from reference TRBV7-3 and TRBJ1-2, is GAGVSQTPSNKVTEKGKYVELRCDPISGHTALYWYRQSLGQGPEFLIYFQGTGAADDSGLPNDRFFAVRPEGSVSTLKIQRTERGDSAVYLCATVTGPGNYGYTFGSGTRLTVV.

V and J are TRBV5-5 and TRBJ1-1; no clear D. CDR1 and CDR2 (germline): SGHKS, YYEKEE (reference sequence). Trimming pared 4 bases from V and 5 bases from J, leaving 9 bases between. This CDR3 is 12 amino acids long. In DNA, the CDR3 is TGTGCCAGCAGCCTCCTACCAACTGAAGCTTTCTTT. Protein: CASSLLPTEAFF.

This CDR3 reads CASSPSGTRNEKLFF. As DNA, the CDR3 is TGTGCCAGCAGCCCCTCCGGGACACGTAATGAAAAACTGTTTTTT. This chain links TRBV9 with TRBJ1-4, with D possibly matching TRBD1 (6 bases). This CDR3 has 15 amino acids. Germline V gene data show CDR1 as SGDLS and CDR2 as YYNGEE. Trimming removed 4 bases at V and 4 bases at J, with 14 bases between.

This clone was seen only a few times. The chain joins TRBV2 to TRBJ1-1, with D maybe TRBD1 (6 bases). Trimming took 5 bases from V and 5 from J, leaving 9 bases between them. CDR1 is SNHLY and CDR2 is FYNNEI in the germline V gene. The CDR3 extends over 12 amino acids. The CDR3 DNA is TGTGCCAGCAGTCAAACAGGGACTGAAGCTTTCTTT. It specifies CASSQTGTEAFF. The full variable domain, completed using reference TRBV2 and TRBJ1-1, is EPEVTQTPSHQVTQMGQEVILRCVPISNHLYFYWYRQILGQKVEFLVSFYNNEISEKSEIFDDQFSVERPDGSNFTLKIRSTKLEDSAMYFCASSQTGTEAFFGQGTRLTVV.

V is TRBV27 and J is TRBJ2-3; D uncertain. Trimming shortened V by 6 bases and J by 0 bases, and 7 bases separated the two germline ends. The CDR3 runs to 13 residues. Germline CDR1 MNHEY, CDR2 SMNVEV (reference sequence). CDR3 sequence (DNA): TGTGCCAGCAGGGGCAGAAGCACAGATACGCAGTATTTT. Its translation is CASRGRSTDTQYF.

This sequence joins TRBV7-6 and TRBJ1-1; D is ambiguous. The CDR3 runs 14 residues. Trimming shortened V by 5 bases and J by 4 bases, and 14 bases separated the two germline ends. The germline CDR1 and CDR2 sequences are SGHVS and FNYEAQ. As DNA, the CDR3 is TGTGCCAGCAGCCGATCGGATAGGTCCACTGAAGCTTTCTTT. It translates to CASSRSDRSTEAFF.